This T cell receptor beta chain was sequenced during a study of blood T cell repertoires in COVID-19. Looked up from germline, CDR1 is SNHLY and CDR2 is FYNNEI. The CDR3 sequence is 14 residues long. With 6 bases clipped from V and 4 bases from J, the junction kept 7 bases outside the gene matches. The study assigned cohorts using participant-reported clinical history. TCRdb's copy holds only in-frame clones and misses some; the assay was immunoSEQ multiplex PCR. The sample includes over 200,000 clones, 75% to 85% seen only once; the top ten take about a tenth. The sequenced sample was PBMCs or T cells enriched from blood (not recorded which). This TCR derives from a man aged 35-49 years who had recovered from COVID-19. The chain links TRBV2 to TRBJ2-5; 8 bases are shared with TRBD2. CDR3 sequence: CASSLSGTRETQYF. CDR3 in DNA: TGTGCCAGCAGCTTATCCGGGACTAGAGAGACCCAGTACTTC. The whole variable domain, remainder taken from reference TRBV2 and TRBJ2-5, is EPEVTQTPSHQVTQMGQEVILRCVPISNHLYFYWYRQILGQKVEFLVSFYNNEISEKSEIFDDQFSVERPDGSNFTLKIRSTKLEDSAMYFCASSLSGTRETQYFGPGTRLLVL.